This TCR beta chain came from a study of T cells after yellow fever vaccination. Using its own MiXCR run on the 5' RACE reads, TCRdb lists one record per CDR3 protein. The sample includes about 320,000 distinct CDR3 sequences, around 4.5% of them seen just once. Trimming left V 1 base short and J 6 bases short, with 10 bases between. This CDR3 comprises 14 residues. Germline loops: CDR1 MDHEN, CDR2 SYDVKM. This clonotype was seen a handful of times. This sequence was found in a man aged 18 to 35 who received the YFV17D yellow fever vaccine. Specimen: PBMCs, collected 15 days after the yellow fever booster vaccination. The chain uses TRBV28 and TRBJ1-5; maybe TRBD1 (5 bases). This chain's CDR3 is CASSLSIGVQPQHF. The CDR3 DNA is TGTGCCAGCAGTTTATCCATAGGGGTTCAGCCCCAGCATTTT.